This T cell receptor (beta chain) was documented in a study of blood T cell repertoires in COVID-19. The wider study: Researchers got acute and convalescent COVID-19 samples from the United States, Italy and Spain. From T cells, B-cell-depleted T cells, or PBMCs came the material, which was cDNA or gDNA.

Original processing methods: Amplification with reference gene primers provided the estimates of nucleated cell counts. Assay used: immunoSEQ multiplex PCR; TCRdb lists only in-frame clones, some missing. V and J calls plus clone size are reproduced from that table; the DNA served to infer D and trimming. The sample holds about 150,000 clones; approximately 87% are singletons and the top ten take under 7.5%. This CDR3 spans 15 amino acids. With V trimmed by 5 bases and J by 4 bases, 8 bases remained unmatched. CDR1 is SGHTA, CDR2 FQGNSA, per germline. This receptor was taken from a man at least 80 years old with acute or convalescent COVID-19. Specimen: peripheral blood. The rearrangement joins TRBV7-2 to TRBJ1-1, with 9 bases fitting TRBD1. In DNA, the CDR3 is TGTGCCAGCAGCCGTACAGGGGGCGCCGGCACTGAAGCTTTCTTT. It yields the protein CASSRTGGAGTEAFF.